This T cell receptor beta chain was recovered during a study of cytomegalovirus exposure and HLA in healthy donors. Overall study: Within the Caucasian-associated ancestry cluster were about 81% of the 398 genotyped donors. Study observations and caveats: Cytomegalovirus-associated TCR beta chains were listed, numbering over 150. HLA-A and HLA-B allele assignments for most subjects were reportedly predicted accurately using TCR beta sequences.

Remarks on this clone: Its antigen is not identified.

PCR amplification relied on 60 Vbeta primers (plus 13 Jbeta primers). Assay used: immunoSEQ multiplex PCR; TCRdb lists only in-frame clones, some missing. Altogether roughly 97,000 clones are present, around a tenth being singletons, with the ten largest covering 5.5% to 7.5%. CDR1 and CDR2 (germline): SGDLS, YYNGEE. This CDR3 has 14 amino acids. V was clipped by 4 bases and J by 0 bases, with 7 bases between them. This rearrangement joins TRBV9 to TRBJ1-4; no clear D. The sample comprised PBMCs. The origin of this receptor is a man aged 40-50 years in good health and CMV-seropositive. The DNA of the CDR3 is TGTGCCAGCAGCCCAGAAGCAACTAATGAAAAACTGTTTTTT. It codes for CASSPEATNEKLFF.